The text below deals with one TCR beta chain. This entry comes from a study of T cell repertoires in cytomegalovirus infection. Study-wide background: Public TCR beta signatures marked donors with CMV infection and the matching HLA.

In TCRdb, the reads were re-called with MiXCR into one record per CDR3 protein. The sample shows 200,000 to 300,000 distinct CDR3 sequences, approximately 13% of them seen only once. This CDR3 contains 15 residues. With 6 bases clipped from V and 0 bases from J, the junction kept 4 bases outside the gene matches. Germline CDR1 KGHSH, CDR2 LQKENI. The J gene is TRBJ2-2, the V gene TRBV18, with TRBD2 identical over 7 bases. This TCR was sampled from a human donor in good health (CMV status not recorded). Some clones in this sample may be carry-over from other donors' samples. The sequenced sample was PBMCs. CDR3 protein: CASSLADANTGELFF. CDR3 nucleotide sequence: TGTGCCAGCTCCCTAGCGGACGCGAACACCGGGGAGCTGTTTTTT.